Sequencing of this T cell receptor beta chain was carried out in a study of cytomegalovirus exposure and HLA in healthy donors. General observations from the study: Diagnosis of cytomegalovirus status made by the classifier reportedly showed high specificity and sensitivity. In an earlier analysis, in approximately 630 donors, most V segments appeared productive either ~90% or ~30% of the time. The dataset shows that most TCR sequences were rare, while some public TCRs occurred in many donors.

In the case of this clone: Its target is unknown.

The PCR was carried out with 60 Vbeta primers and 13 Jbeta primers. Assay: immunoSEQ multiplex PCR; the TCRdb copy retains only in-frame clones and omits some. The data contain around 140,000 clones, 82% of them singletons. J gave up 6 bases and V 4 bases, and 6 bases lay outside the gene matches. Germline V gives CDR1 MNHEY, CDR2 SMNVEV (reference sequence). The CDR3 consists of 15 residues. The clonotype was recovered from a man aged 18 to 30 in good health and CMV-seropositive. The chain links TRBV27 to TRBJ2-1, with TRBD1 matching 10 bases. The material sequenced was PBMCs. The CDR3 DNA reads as TGTGCCAGCAGTTCCCCGGGACAGGGGACCAATGAGCAGTTCTTC. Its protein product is CASSSPGQGTNEQFF.